The 4 T cell receptor beta chains listed next were all sequenced from one sample in a study of blood T cells in healthy people across ages (dated by TCRdb to between 2014 and 2017). Receptors were amplified or captured by 5' RACE. For sequencing, an Illumina HiSeq 2500 was employed. A second roughly 7 to 11 cycle PCR used a sample-barcoded 5' primer and a J-beta primer mix. TCRdb reanalyzed the raw reads on its own, using fastp at Q25 for trimming and MiXCR for clone calling, and kept in-frame beta chains. Here each entry gathers all rows of one CDR3 protein and keeps the most common genes and DNA. Across this sample there are hundreds of thousands of distinct CDR3 sequences, with around 48% seen only once. The ten largest clones capture around 15% of the sample. What was sequenced was blood. These receptor sequences come from a man aged 25 to 40 in good health.

J is TRBJ2-2 and V is TRBV12-5, with D maybe TRBD1 (6 bases). CDR1 LGHNT and CDR2 FRNRAP come from the germline V gene. The CDR3 extends over 15 amino acids. The V and J ends lost 0 bases and 3 bases respectively, with 8 bases between them. The CDR3: CASGLVQGHTGELFF. CDR3 sequence (DNA): TGTGCTAGTGGTTTGGTACAGGGACACACCGGGGAGCTGTTTTTT.

The chain carries TRBV3-1 and TRBJ2-5; weak D call: TRBD2 (5 bases). Germline loops: CDR1 LGHDT, CDR2 YNNKEL (reference sequence). Trimming left V 6 bases short and J 0 bases short, with 17 bases between. The CDR3 runs 16 residues. CDR3 bases: TGTGCCAGCAGGGCCGCGACGGGGAGATACCAAGAGACCCAGTACTTC. Translating gives CASRAATGRYQETQYF.

In nucleotides, the CDR3 is TGCGCCAGCAGCCCCCGGTTTCCTAGCACAGATACGCAGTATTTT. Protein product: CASSPRFPSTDTQYF. The chain employs TRBV5-1 and TRBJ2-3; no clear D gene. V lost 4 bases, J lost 0 bases, and 12 bases lay in between. This CDR3 contains 15 residues. Germline V gene lookup returns CDR1 SGHRS and CDR2 YFSETQ.

The chain carries TRBV15 and TRBJ1-5; D not certain. The germline gives CDR1 LNHNV, CDR2 YYDKDF (reference sequence). This CDR3 region has 15 residues. V was cut by 1 base and J by 4 bases, with 11 bases left in between. CDR3 DNA sequence: TGTGCCACCAGCAGAGGACGGCTAACTAATCAGCCCCAGCATTTT. Protein sequence: CATSRGRLTNQPQHF.